These 2 T cell receptor beta chains originate from one sample sequenced in a study of shared clonotypes between healthy human individuals. Data came from immunoSEQ multiplex PCR; TCRdb stores just in-frame clones and leaves some out. The sample records approximately 2,000,000 clones, around 90% being singletons. What was sequenced was naive CD4+ T cells from PBMCs. Subset reported: CD45RA+ positively selected. The receptors stem from a man aged 18 to 35 in good health. Some clones in this sample may be carry-over from other donors' samples.

The J gene is TRBJ2-7, the V gene TRBV6-5; perhaps TRBD2 as D (6 bases). With 4 bases removed from V and 11 bases from J, the gap between germline ends came to 15 bases. The CDR3 runs to 12 residues. The V gene's germline CDR1 is MNHEY and CDR2 SVGAGI. The CDR3: CASSSPGGREYF. DNA of the CDR3: TGTGCCAGCAGTTCCCCCGGGGGAAGGGAGTACTTC.

The J gene is TRBJ2-1, the V gene TRBV11-2, with TRBD2 identical over 10 bases. The CDR3 contains 15 residues. Germline V gives CDR1 SGHAT, CDR2 FQNNGV. V shed 4 bases and J 7 bases; nucleotides not matched to a gene: 7. CDR3 region: CASSSEREGQNEQFF. In DNA form, the CDR3 reads TGTGCCAGCAGCTCCGAGCGGGAGGGCCAGAATGAGCAGTTCTTC.